This TCR beta chain was identified during a study of OX40 agonist ivuxolimab in advanced cancers. Study background: Under the entry rules, prior anti-PD-1, anti-PD-L1 or anti-CTLA-4 therapy was allowed, and 35% to 40% had some.

Profiled with immunoSEQ multiplex PCR; TCRdb holds only in-frame clones, not every one. The sample holds tens of thousands of clones, 75% to 85% seen once. The length of the CDR3 is 14 residues. V shed 2 bases and J shed 4 bases, with 12 bases lying between them. Germline lookup yields CDR1 SGHAT and CDR2 FQNNGV. The receptor comes from an adult with an advanced solid tumor such as melanoma, head and neck, liver or kidney cancer. The material sequenced was CD4+ or CD8+ T cells sorted from blood, taken in a trial of the OX40 agonist ivuxolimab. The chain combines TRBV11-2 with TRBJ2-7; no reliable D call. The CDR3 DNA follows: TGTGCCAGCAGCTTACTGCCAGCGCCATACGAGCAGTACTTC. Translated: CASSLLPAPYEQYF.